Shown below are 9 T cell receptor beta chains from a single sample sequenced in a study of kidney transplant recipient with SARS-CoV-2 infection. TCRdb passed the reads through MiXCR, listing each CDR3 protein once. The data contain 200,000 to 300,000 distinct CDR3 sequences, around 26% of them singletons. This material consisted of a blood sample, taken at baseline and on day 111 from a kidney transplant recipient. These receptors were collected from a male patient in his thirties who had COVID-19 and was a kidney transplant recipient. The T cells may partly be graft donor cells.

About this clonotype itself: An end of the junction differs from the germline gene, which may be a read error. This rearrangement joins TRBV2 to TRBJ2-7, with TRBD2 matching 9 bases. This CDR3 has 17 amino acids. The germline V gene encodes CDR1 SNHLY and CDR2 FYNNEI. The DNA of the CDR3 is TGTGCCGGCAGTGAAGCGCTTACTAGCGGGCTTTACTATGAGCAGTACTTC. This encodes CAGSEALTSGLYYEQYF.

This clonotype was seen ten or more times. The J gene is TRBJ1-4, the V gene TRBV6-5, with TRBD1 identical over 8 bases. With V trimmed by 6 bases and J by 7 bases, 16 bases remained unmatched. This CDR3 contains 17 residues. Germline V CDR1 and CDR2: MNHEY, SVGAGI. CDR3 in amino acids: CASSPTGVHTAGEKLFF. The CDR3 DNA sequence: TGTGCCAGCAGCCCGACAGGGGTTCATACGGCCGGTGAAAAACTGTTTTTT.

This clonotype was detected ten times or more. This chain joins TRBV7-6 and TRBJ2-1; TRBD1 agrees at 10 bases. V lost 5 bases and J lost 6; bases outside the gene matches: 1. CDR3 length equals 13 residues. In germline, CDR1 is SGHVS, CDR2 FNYEAQ. The CDR3 DNA reads TGTGCCAGCAGCCGGACAGGGGGCAATGAGCAGTTCTTC. It codes for CASSRTGGNEQFF.

This clonotype was counted ten times or more. The rearrangement links TRBV11-2 to TRBJ1-6; D gene unclear. V was clipped by 5 bases and J by 3 bases, with 17 bases between them. Germline CDR1 reads SGHAT; CDR2 reads FQNNGV. CDR3 size: 17 residues. CDR3 amino acids: CASSPNPNILYNSPLHF. As DNA, the CDR3 is TGTGCCAGCAGCCCCAACCCGAATATTCTCTATAATTCACCCCTCCACTTT.

This clonotype was recorded at least ten times. The chain is built from TRBV20-1 and TRBJ2-7; the D is unclear. This CDR3 comprises 14 residues. With 2 bases removed from V and 4 bases from J, the gap between germline ends came to 15 bases. Germline loops: CDR1 DFQATT, CDR2 SNEGSKA (reference sequence). The CDR3 is CSARLLRLRYEQYF. CDR3 coding DNA: TGCAGTGCTAGACTCCTTCGGCTTAGGTACGAGCAGTACTTC.

This clonotype has a count of ten or more. The J gene is TRBJ1-2, the V gene TRBV5-6, with unresolved D. Trimming took off 6 bases at V and 4 bases at J, with 22 bases between the two ends. Germline CDR1 is SGHDT and CDR2 is YYEEEE. The CDR3 extends over 16 amino acids. CDR3 protein: CASMMINSRKTYGYTF. The DNA for the CDR3 is TGTGCCAGCATGATGATCAATAGTCGAAAGACCTATGGCTACACCTTC.

Points on this clonotype: A read error may account for a junction end that differs from germline. This chain uses TRBV29-1 with TRBJ1-1; a possible D gene is TRBD1 (6 bases). Germline-derived CDR1 and CDR2 are SQVTM and ANQGSEA. The CDR3 is 11 residues long. This CDR3 reads CSASTGTEAFF. CDR3 sequence (DNA): TGCAGCGCTTCGACAGGCACTGAAGCTTTTTTT.

This clonotype was observed at least ten times. The CDR3 is CASTLGWSSYNEQFF. The CDR3 DNA reads as TGTGCCAGCACCCTAGGCTGGAGCTCCTACAATGAGCAGTTCTTC. The chain links TRBV9 to TRBJ2-1; D call uncertain. From germline, CDR1 is SGDLS and CDR2 YYNGEE. V was clipped by 6 bases and J by 0 bases, with 13 bases between them. This CDR3 contains 15 residues. The whole variable domain, remainder taken from reference TRBV9 and TRBJ2-1, is DSGVTQTPKHLITATGQRVTLRCSPRSGDLSVYWYQQSLDQGLQFLIQYYNGEERAKGNILERFSAQQFPDLHSELNLSSLELGDSALYFCASTLGWSSYNEQFFGPGTRLTVL.

Notes on this clonotype: Because it lacks the conserved phenylalanine or tryptophan at the end, this CDR3 is likely a read error. The V gene is TRBV6-1, the J gene TRBJ1-2; no reliable D call. CDR1 is MNHNS, CDR2 SASEGT, per germline. V gave up 5 bases and J gave up 4 bases, with 23 bases separating them. The CDR3 covers 17 residues. The CDR3 reads CASSPLPECRKTYGYTL. In DNA form, the CDR3 reads TGTGCCAGCAGTCCCTTACCGGAATGTAGAAAGACCTATGGCTACACCCTC.